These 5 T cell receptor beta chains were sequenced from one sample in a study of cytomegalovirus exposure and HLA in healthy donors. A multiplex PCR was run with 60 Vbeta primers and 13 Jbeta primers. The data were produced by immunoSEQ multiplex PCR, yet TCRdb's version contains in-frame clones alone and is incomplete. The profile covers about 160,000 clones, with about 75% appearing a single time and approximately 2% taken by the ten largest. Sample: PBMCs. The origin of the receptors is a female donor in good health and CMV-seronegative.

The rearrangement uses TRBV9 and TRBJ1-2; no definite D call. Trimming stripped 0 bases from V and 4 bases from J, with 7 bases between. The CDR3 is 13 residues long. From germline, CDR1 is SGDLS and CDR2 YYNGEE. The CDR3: CASSVENGYGYTF. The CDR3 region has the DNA TGTGCCAGCAGCGTAGAGAACGGCTATGGCTACACCTTC.

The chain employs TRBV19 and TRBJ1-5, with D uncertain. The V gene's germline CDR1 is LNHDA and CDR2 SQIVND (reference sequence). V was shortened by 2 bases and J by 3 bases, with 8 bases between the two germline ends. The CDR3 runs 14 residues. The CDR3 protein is CASSISGNNQPQHF. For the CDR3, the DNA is TGTGCCAGTAGTATATCGGGGAACAATCAGCCCCAGCATTTT.

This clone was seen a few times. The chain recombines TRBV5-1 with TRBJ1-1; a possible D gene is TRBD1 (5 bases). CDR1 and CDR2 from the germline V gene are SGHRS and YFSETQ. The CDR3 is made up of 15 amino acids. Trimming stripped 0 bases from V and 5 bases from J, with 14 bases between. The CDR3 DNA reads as TGCGCCAGCAGCTTGGCCGGGGGGGGTAGGACTGAAGCTTTCTTT. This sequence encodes CASSLAGGGRTEAFF.

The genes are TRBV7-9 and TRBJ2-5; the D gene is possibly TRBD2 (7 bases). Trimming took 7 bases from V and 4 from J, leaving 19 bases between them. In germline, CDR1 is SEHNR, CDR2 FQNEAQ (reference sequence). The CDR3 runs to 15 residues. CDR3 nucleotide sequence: TGTGCCAGCACCCTTATCAGGGGCGGGGGAGAGACCCAGTACTTC. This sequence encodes CASTLIRGGGETQYF.

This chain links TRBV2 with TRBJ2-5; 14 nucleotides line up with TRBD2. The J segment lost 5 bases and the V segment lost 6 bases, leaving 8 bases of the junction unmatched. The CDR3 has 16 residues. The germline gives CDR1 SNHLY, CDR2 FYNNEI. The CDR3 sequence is CASSGLAGGLWETQYF. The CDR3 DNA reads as TGTGCCAGCAGCGGACTAGCGGGGGGCCTATGGGAGACCCAGTACTTC.